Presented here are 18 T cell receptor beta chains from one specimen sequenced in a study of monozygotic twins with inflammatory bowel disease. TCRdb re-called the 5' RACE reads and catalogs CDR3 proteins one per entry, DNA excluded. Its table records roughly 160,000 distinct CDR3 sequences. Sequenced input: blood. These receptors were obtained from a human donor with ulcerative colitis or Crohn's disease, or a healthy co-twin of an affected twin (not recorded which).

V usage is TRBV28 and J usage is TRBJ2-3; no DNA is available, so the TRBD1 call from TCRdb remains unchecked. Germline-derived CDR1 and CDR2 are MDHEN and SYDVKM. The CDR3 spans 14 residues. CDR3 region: CASSRRGYTDTQYF.

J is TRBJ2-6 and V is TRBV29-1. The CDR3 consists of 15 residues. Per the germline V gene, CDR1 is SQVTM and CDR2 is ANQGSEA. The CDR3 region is CSVELWLSGANVLTF.

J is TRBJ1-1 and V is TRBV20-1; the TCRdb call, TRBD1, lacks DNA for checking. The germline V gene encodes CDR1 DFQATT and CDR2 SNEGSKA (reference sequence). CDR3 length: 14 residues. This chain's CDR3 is CSARETGRDTEAFF.

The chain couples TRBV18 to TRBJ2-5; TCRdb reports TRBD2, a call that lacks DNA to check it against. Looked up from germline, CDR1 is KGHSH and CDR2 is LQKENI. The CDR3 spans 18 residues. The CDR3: CASSPKGASGRLQETQYF.

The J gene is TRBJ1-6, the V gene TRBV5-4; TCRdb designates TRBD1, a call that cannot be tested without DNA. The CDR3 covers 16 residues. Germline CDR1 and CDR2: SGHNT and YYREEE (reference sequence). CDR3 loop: CASSSIGQVVNSPLHF.

CDR3 residues: CASSLGYQRDTQYF. The gene calls are TRBV5-1 and TRBJ2-3; TCRdb's D gene call, TRBD2, goes unchecked for lack of DNA. Germline CDR1 and CDR2: SGHRS and YFSETQ. The CDR3 has 14 amino acids.

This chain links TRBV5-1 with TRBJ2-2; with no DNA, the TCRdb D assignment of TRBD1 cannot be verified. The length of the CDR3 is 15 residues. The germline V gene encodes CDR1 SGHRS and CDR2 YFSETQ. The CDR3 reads CASSHRVSNTGELFF.

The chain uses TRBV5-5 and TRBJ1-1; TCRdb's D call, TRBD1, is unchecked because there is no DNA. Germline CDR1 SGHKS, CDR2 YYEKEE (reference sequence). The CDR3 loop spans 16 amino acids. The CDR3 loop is CASSLDPGTGGREAFF.

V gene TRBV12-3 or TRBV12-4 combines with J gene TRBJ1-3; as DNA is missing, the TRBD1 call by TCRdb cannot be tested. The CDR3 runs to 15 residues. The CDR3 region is CASRGPGQPRNTIYF.

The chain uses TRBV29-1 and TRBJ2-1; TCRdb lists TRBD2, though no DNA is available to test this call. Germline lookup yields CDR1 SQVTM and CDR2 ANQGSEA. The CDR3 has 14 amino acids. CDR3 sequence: CSVRYPTTYNEQFF.

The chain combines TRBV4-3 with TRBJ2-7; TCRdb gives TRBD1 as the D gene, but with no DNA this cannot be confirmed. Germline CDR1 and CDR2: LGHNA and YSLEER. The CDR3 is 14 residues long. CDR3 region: CASSQDRRGDEQYF.

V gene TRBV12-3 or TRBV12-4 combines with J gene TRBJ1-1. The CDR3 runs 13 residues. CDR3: CASSLIQNTEAFF.

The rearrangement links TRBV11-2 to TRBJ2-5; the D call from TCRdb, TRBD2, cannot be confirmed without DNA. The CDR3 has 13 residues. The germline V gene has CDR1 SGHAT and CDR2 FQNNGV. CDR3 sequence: CASSLGQRETQYF.

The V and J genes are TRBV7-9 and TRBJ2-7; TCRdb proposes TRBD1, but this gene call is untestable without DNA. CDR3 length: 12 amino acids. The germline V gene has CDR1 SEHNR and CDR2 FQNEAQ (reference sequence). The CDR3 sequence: CASSSGIYEQYF.

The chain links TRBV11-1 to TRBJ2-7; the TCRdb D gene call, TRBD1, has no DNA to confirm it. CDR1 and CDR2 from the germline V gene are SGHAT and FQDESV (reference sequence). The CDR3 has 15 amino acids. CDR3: CASSLVGQGFYEQYF. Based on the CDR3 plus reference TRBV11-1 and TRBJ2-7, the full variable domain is EAEVAQSPRYKITEKSQAVAFWCDPISGHATLYWYRQILGQGPELLVQFQDESVVDDSQLPKDRFSAERLKGVDSTLKIQPAELGDSAMYLCASSLVGQGFYEQYFGPGTRLTVT.

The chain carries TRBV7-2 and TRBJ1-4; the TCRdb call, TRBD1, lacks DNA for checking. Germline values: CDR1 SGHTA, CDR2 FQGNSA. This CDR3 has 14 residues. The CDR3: CASSLVGGNEKLFF. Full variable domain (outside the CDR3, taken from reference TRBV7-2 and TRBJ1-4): GAGVSQSPSNKVTEKGKDVELRCDPISGHTALYWYRQSLGQGLEFLIYFQGNSAPDKSGLPSDRFSAERTGGSVSTLTIQRTQQEDSAVYLCASSLVGGNEKLFFGSGTQLSVL.

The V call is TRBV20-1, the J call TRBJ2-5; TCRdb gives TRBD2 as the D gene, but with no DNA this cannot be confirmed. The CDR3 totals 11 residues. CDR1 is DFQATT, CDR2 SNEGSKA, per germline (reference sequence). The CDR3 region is CSAKGGETQYF.

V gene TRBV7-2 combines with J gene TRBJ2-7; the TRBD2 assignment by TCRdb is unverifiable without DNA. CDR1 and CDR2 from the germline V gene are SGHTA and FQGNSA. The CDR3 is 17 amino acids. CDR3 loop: CASSSHYRTSAPYEQYF.